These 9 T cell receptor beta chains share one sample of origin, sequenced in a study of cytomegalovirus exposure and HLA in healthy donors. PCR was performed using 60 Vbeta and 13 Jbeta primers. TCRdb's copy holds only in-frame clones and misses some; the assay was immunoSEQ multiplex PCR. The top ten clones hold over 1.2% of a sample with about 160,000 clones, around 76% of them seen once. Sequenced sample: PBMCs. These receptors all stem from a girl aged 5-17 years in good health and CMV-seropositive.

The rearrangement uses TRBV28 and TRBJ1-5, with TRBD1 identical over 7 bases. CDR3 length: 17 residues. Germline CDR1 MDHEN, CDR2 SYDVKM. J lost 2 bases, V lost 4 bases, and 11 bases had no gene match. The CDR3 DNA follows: TGTGCCAGCAGTTCGTTATCCCGACAGGGAGGCAATCAGCCCCAGCATTTT. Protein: CASSSLSRQGGNQPQHF.

The CDR3 region has the DNA TGTGCCATCAGTGAGACAGGGGCGCGGGGTTCACCCCTCCACTTT. It encodes CAISETGARGSPLHF. The chain carries TRBV10-3 and TRBJ1-6; 7 bases line up with TRBD1. CDR3 length: 15 residues. Germline CDR1 reads ENHRY; CDR2 reads SYGVKD. V gave up 2 bases and J gave up 9 bases; unmatched junction bases: 7.

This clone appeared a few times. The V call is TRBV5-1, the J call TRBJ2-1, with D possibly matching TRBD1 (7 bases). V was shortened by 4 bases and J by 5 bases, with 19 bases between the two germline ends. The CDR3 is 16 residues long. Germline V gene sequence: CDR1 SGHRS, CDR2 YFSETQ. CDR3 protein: CASSAGQRWEDNEQFF. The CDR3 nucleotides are TGCGCCAGCAGCGCGGGACAGCGGTGGGAGGACAATGAGCAGTTCTTC. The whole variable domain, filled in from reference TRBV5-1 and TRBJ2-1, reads KAGVTQTPRYLIKTRGQQVTLSCSPISGHRSVSWYQQTPGQGLQFLFEYFSETQRNKGNFPGRFSGRQFSNSRSEMNVSTLELGDSALYLCASSAGQRWEDNEQFFGPGTRLTVL.

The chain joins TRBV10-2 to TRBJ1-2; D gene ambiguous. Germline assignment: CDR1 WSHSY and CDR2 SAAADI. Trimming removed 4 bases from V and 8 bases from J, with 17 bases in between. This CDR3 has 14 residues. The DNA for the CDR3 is TGCGCCAGCAGTGGTCCCCGGGATGCTCGGGGCTACACCTTC. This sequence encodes CASSGPRDARGYTF.

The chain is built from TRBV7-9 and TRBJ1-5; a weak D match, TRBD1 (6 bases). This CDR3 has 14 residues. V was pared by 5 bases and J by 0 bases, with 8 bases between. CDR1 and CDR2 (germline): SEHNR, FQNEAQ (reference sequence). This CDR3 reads CASSQGGSNQPQHF. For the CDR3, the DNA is TGTGCCAGCAGCCAAGGGGGTAGCAATCAGCCCCAGCATTTT.

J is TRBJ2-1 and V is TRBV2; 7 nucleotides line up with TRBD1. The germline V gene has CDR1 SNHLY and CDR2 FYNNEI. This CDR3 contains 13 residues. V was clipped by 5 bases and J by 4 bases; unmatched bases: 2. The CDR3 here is CASSTQGYNEQFF. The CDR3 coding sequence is TGTGCCAGCAGTACACAGGGGTACAATGAGCAGTTCTTC.

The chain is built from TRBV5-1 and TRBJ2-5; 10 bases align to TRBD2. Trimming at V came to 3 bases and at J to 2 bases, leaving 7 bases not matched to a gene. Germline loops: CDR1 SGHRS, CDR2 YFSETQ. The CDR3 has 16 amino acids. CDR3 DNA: TGCGCCAGCAGCTCCGGACTAGCGGAAAAACAAGAGACCCAGTACTTC. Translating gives CASSSGLAEKQETQYF. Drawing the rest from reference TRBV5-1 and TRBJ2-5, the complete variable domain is KAGVTQTPRYLIKTRGQQVTLSCSPISGHRSVSWYQQTPGQGLQFLFEYFSETQRNKGNFPGRFSGRQFSNSRSEMNVSTLELGDSALYLCASSSGLAEKQETQYFGPGTRLLVL.

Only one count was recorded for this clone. CDR3 coding DNA: TGTGCCAGCAGCCTCGGACTACGCGAGCAGTACTTC. Amino acid sequence: CASSLGLREQYF. The rearrangement uses TRBV7-9 and TRBJ2-7; D is perhaps TRBD2 (6 bases). Germline lookup yields CDR1 SEHNR and CDR2 FQNEAQ (reference sequence). V was clipped by 5 bases and J by 6 bases, with 11 bases between them. CDR3 size: 12 residues.

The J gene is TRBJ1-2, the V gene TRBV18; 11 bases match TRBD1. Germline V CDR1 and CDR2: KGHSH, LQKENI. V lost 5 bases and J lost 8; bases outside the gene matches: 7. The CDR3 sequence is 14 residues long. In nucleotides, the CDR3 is TGTGCCAGCTCAGCTGGACAGGGGGCCTGGGGCTACACCTTC. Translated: CASSAGQGAWGYTF.